The present T cell receptor beta chain was sequenced within a study of blood T cell repertoires in COVID-19. Whole-study context: Samples representing acute and convalescent COVID-19 were sourced from the United States, Italy and Spain. Sources were T cells, B-cell-depleted T cells, or PBMCs; the material itself was cDNA or gDNA.

In the study's own analysis: Cell counts per sample came from amplifying reference gene primers. Assay used: immunoSEQ multiplex PCR; TCRdb lists only in-frame clones, some missing. V and J calls and clone size follow that table, whereas D and trimming were derived from the DNA. The table shows approximately 190,000 clones, with about 80% occurring only once. This clonotype originated in a human donor with acute or convalescent COVID-19. The donor label of this sample is uncertain. The specimen sequenced was peripheral blood.

The CDR3 nucleotides are TGTGCCAGCAGCCGGCTGGCTGGGACTAGCGGGGTCTACGAGCAGTACTTC. Protein: CASSRLAGTSGVYEQYF. The chain joins TRBV14 to TRBJ2-7; TRBD2 agrees at 13 bases. The length of the CDR3 is 17 residues. Germline V gene data show CDR1 as SGHDN and CDR2 as FVKESK. J was trimmed by 3 bases and V by 4 bases; bases with no gene match: 9.